The clone carrying this TCR beta chain was detected many times. Its specificity is unknown. Germline CDR1 reads SEHNR; CDR2 reads FQNEAQ (reference sequence). The V segment lost 2 bases and the J segment 5 bases; nucleotides outside the gene matches: 16. CDR3 size: 18 residues. The data derive from a study of tumor-infiltrating lymphocytes in primary liver carcinoma. Study as a whole: Ages ranged from 30 to 69, with HCC or mixed HCC-cholangiocarcinoma.

A primer in the constant region served to generate TCR beta cDNA from roughly 550 ng of total RNA. For TCR beta, libraries were produced by three nested multiplex PCR rounds using slightly modified ARM-PCR. A C-beta reverse primer and TRBV1-TRBV30 forward primers served in each of the first two PCR rounds, at ten to eleven cycles apiece. TCRdb re-derived calls from the multiplex PCR reads in MiXCR, one entry per CDR3 protein. Of roughly 36,000 distinct CDR3 sequences in the sample, roughly 77% were seen once. Study-wide findings and caveats: Tumors had a top-250-clone fraction that was significantly higher than blood (p = 0.039). Overlap in tumor-adjacent and tumor-blood pairs fell below that of tumor region pairs.

Between roughly 17 and 31 mg of unsorted bulk tissue served as the source from which RNA and DNA were co-extracted. The receptor was isolated from a man between 35 and 55 years old with primary liver carcinoma and hepatitis B virus infection. The V and J genes are TRBV7-9 and TRBJ1-2; 8 nucleotides line up with TRBD1. The sequenced material came from tumor-adjacent normal liver tissue. The CDR3 DNA is TGTGCCAGCAGCTTAAGACCGGGACAGGCACCCCCTTGGTATGGCTACACCTTC. Protein: CASSLRPGQAPPWYGYTF.